This T cell receptor (beta chain) was recorded in a study of T cells of healthy individuals. MiXCR, run by TCRdb on the 5' RACE reads, gives a single entry per CDR3 protein. Among tens of thousands of distinct CDR3 sequences listed, roughly 17% were seen once. The sample holds a few counts of this clonotype. Germline V lookup: CDR1 SGDLS, CDR2 YYNGEE. This CDR3 is 13 amino acids long. Trimming left V 4 bases short and J 4 bases short, with 12 bases between. The receptor was isolated from a human donor in good health. The chain carries TRBV9 and TRBJ2-7, with D possibly TRBD1 on 5 matching bases. As DNA, the CDR3 is TGTGCCAGCAGCCCAGGACAACTATACGAGCAGTACTTC. As protein: CASSPGQLYEQYF.